Each of the 17 T cell receptor beta chains below was sequenced from the same sample in a study of shared clonotypes between healthy human individuals. TCRdb's table, derived via immunoSEQ multiplex PCR, lists solely in-frame clones and lacks some. The sample lists millions of clones; 85% to 95% were seen once. Sequences were obtained from naive CD4+ T cells sorted from blood. Subset denoted: CD45RA+ positively selected. These receptors all stem from a man between 18 and 35 years old in good health.

The genes are TRBV5-8 and TRBJ2-3; 7 bases are shared with TRBD1. The CDR3 loop spans 15 amino acids. Germline CDR1 and CDR2: SGHTS and YDEGEE. Trimming took 4 bases from V and 2 from J; bases not matched to a gene: 7. For the CDR3, the DNA is TGTGCCAGCAGCCGAGAGACAGGGCACACAGATACGCAGTATTTT. Protein sequence: CASSRETGHTDTQYF.

The chain has TRBV5-1 and TRBJ2-7; TRBD2 agrees at 10 bases. Germline assignment: CDR1 SGHRS and CDR2 YFSETQ. This CDR3 is 16 amino acids long. V shed 5 bases and J 0 bases; nucleotides not matched to a gene: 8. The CDR3 DNA sequence: TGCGCCAGCAGTGGTAGCGGGGGGTTGAGCTCCTACGAGCAGTACTTC. It yields the protein CASSGSGGLSSYEQYF.

The V gene is TRBV10-3, the J gene TRBJ1-1; the match to TRBD1 covers 7 bases. J lost 0 bases, V lost 4 bases, and 5 bases had no gene match. This CDR3 has 15 amino acids. The germline V gene has CDR1 ENHRY and CDR2 SYGVKD. DNA of the CDR3: TGTGCCATCAGTGGGACAGGCCTGATGAACACTGAAGCTTTCTTT. It specifies CAISGTGLMNTEAFF.

This clone was detected only once. The identical CDR3 is also encoded by other nucleotide sequences in the sample. In DNA, the CDR3 is TGTGCCAGCAGGGTCGGAGGGTCTGGAAACACCATATATTTT. Its translation is CASRVGGSGNTIYF. The rearrangement joins TRBV2 to TRBJ1-3; D not resolved. Per germline, CDR1 SNHLY and CDR2 FYNNEI. With 6 bases removed from V and 1 base from J, the gap between germline ends came to 10 bases. This CDR3 contains 14 residues. Together with reference TRBV2 and TRBJ1-3, the CDR3 gives the full variable domain: EPEVTQTPSHQVTQMGQEVILRCVPISNHLYFYWYRQILGQKVEFLVSFYNNEISEKSEIFDDQFSVERPDGSNFTLKIRSTKLEDSAMYFCASRVGGSGNTIYFGEGSWLTVV.

The chain carries TRBV30 and TRBJ2-3, with D possibly TRBD2 on 6 matching bases. The CDR3 runs to 15 residues. Germline CDR1 GTSNPN, CDR2 SVGIG (reference sequence). With 1 base removed from V and 0 bases from J, the gap between germline ends came to 11 bases. The CDR3 loop is CAWSGSGLSTDTQYF. The CDR3 DNA reads as TGTGCCTGGAGTGGATCGGGACTGAGCACAGATACGCAGTATTTT. Filled out from reference TRBV30 and TRBJ2-3, the complete variable domain reads SQTIHQWPATLVQPVGSPLSLECTVEGTSNPNLYWYRQAAGRGLQLLFYSVGIGQISSEVPQNLSASRPQDRQFILSSKKLLLSDSGFYLCAWSGSGLSTDTQYFGPGTRLTVL.

V gene TRBV5-1 combines with J gene TRBJ1-1, with D hard to call. The ends were cut back, 4 bases at V and 0 bases at J, with 10 bases in the middle. There are 14 residues in the CDR3. Germline loops: CDR1 SGHRS, CDR2 YFSETQ. CDR3 residues: CASSTTVLNTEAFF. The CDR3 DNA sequence: TGCGCCAGCAGCACCACAGTATTGAACACTGAAGCTTTCTTT.

The chain carries TRBV19 and TRBJ2-1; unclear D gene. V gave up 4 bases and J gave up 1 base, with 11 bases separating them. CDR3 size: 15 residues. The germline V gene has CDR1 LNHDA and CDR2 SQIVND (reference sequence). The chain's CDR3 is CASSSGKASYNEQFF. In DNA form, the CDR3 reads TGTGCCAGTAGTAGCGGAAAGGCTTCCTACAATGAGCAGTTCTTC.

On this clone: The junction shows a germline mismatch at one end, possibly a read error. The gene calls are TRBV19 and TRBJ2-7; 11 bases are a match to TRBD2. The germline gives CDR1 LNHDA, CDR2 SQIVND (reference sequence). The CDR3 has 14 amino acids. CDR3 sequence (DNA): TGTGCCAGCAGTAGCGGGAGGGAGAGATACGAGCAGTACTTC. This codes for CASSSGRERYEQYF. Filled out from reference TRBV19 and TRBJ2-7, the complete variable domain reads DGGITQSPKYLFRKEGQNVTLSCEQNLNHDAMYWYRQDPGQGLRLIYYSQIVNDFQKGDIAEGYSVSREKKESFPLTVTSAQKNPTAFYLCASSSGRERYEQYFGPGTRLTVT.

This clone was detected only once. This chain joins TRBV5-6 and TRBJ2-7; perhaps TRBD1 as D (6 bases). The CDR3 sequence is 13 residues long. Germline V gene data show CDR1 as SGHDT and CDR2 as YYEEEE. Trimming removed 4 bases from V and 7 bases from J, with 15 bases in between. As DNA, the CDR3 is TGTGCCAGCAGCCGTCCTGGGGGCTGGGAGCAGTACTTC. Translating gives CASSRPGGWEQYF.

The V and J genes are TRBV5-1 and TRBJ2-3; D is unresolved. V was clipped by 0 bases and J by 6 bases, with 11 bases between them. From germline, CDR1 is SGHRS and CDR2 YFSETQ. The CDR3 loop spans 14 amino acids. The CDR3 sequence is CASSLGSPLDTQYF. The CDR3 DNA reads as TGCGCCAGCAGCTTGGGGTCGCCCTTGGATACGCAGTATTTT.

The chain couples TRBV10-3 to TRBJ2-3; 10 positions agree with TRBD2. The junction had 10 bases not matched to a gene; V was cut back by 0 bases and J by 4 bases. The CDR3 has 18 residues. Germline CDR1 is ENHRY and CDR2 is SYGVKD. CDR3 DNA: TGTGCCATCAGTGAGTCCCCCTCGGGGAGCGGGAGGGCAGATACGCAGTATTTT. Amino acids: CAISESPSGSGRADTQYF.

As regards this clone: Other DNA sequences in this sample translate to the same CDR3. This rearrangement joins TRBV15 to TRBJ2-7; no firm D call. CDR3 length: 12 amino acids. Trimming took off 1 base at V and 5 bases at J, with 6 bases between the two ends. The germline V gene encodes CDR1 LNHNV and CDR2 YYDKDF (reference sequence). CDR3: CATSRVGNEQYF. CDR3 bases: TGTGCCACCAGCAGAGTGGGGAACGAGCAGTACTTC.

Notes on this clone: Other DNA sequences in this specimen translate into the identical CDR3. The J gene is TRBJ2-7, the V gene TRBV7-2; TRBD2 matches 11 bases. Germline V gene sequence: CDR1 SGHTA, CDR2 FQGNSA. There are 15 residues in the CDR3. Unmatched junction bases numbered 1, after V lost 0 bases and J lost 3 bases. Here the CDR3 reads CASSLALAGGYEQYF. The CDR3 coding sequence is TGTGCCAGCAGCTTAGCGCTAGCGGGGGGCTACGAGCAGTACTTC. Complete variable domain (other parts from reference TRBV7-2 and TRBJ2-7): GAGVSQSPSNKVTEKGKDVELRCDPISGHTALYWYRQSLGQGLEFLIYFQGNSAPDKSGLPSDRFSAERTGGSVSTLTIQRTQQEDSAVYLCASSLALAGGYEQYFGPGTRLTVT.

Remarks on this clone: Different DNA sequences within this sample yield the same CDR3. The gene calls are TRBV11-2 and TRBJ2-2; 7 positions agree with TRBD1. Germline trimming cut 3 bases from V and 1 base from J; bases unmatched to any gene: 2. Germline CDR1 and CDR2: SGHAT and FQNNGV. This CDR3 region has 15 residues. The CDR3 loop reads CASSLSGGNTGELFF. The CDR3 region has the DNA TGTGCCAGCAGCTTGTCAGGGGGGAACACCGGGGAGCTGTTTTTT.

Notes on this clone: The sample holds other DNA sequences that translate to the same CDR3. The CDR3 DNA reads as TGCGCCAGCAGCTTGGCTGGGGGTTCCCAAGAGACCCAGTACTTC. Protein product: CASSLAGGSQETQYF. The rearrangement links TRBV5-1 to TRBJ2-5; D may match TRBD1 or TRBD2 (5 bases each). Germline loops: CDR1 SGHRS, CDR2 YFSETQ. The V end lost 0 bases, the J end lost 1 base, and 10 bases lay between the germline ends. This CDR3 comprises 15 residues.

About this clone: In the same sample, other DNA sequences code for this CDR3. This chain joins TRBV28 and TRBJ1-2; D unclear. The CDR3 is 13 amino acids. Trimming took off 2 bases at V and 0 bases at J, with 4 bases between the two ends. Per germline, CDR1 MDHEN and CDR2 SYDVKM. As DNA, the CDR3 is TGTGCCAGCAGTTTAACGGCTAACTATGGCTACACCTTC. Translating it yields CASSLTANYGYTF.

In its sample, this clone was seen a few times. The chain links TRBV7-2 to TRBJ1-5; D is possibly TRBD1 (5 bases). CDR3 length equals 14 residues. Germline V gene data show CDR1 as SGHTA and CDR2 as FQGNSA. V was pared by 6 bases and J by 1 base, with 10 bases between. DNA for the CDR3: TGTGCCAGCAGGACGGGACTCAGCAATCAGCCCCAGCATTTT. It is translated as CASRTGLSNQPQHF.